This TCR beta chain was sequenced during a study of circulating and synovial CD4+ cells in juvenile arthritis. The germline V gene has CDR1 LNHDA and CDR2 SQIVND (reference sequence). The ends lost 5 bases at V and 4 bases at J; junction bases unmatched: 7. This CDR3 spans 15 amino acids. Generated by immunoSEQ multiplex PCR, the TCRdb table keeps only in-frame clones and is missing some. The sample consists of around 32,000 clones, roughly 95% of them appearing once. The sequence derives from a human donor with juvenile idiopathic arthritis. Sequenced material: CD4+ T cells from blood. J is TRBJ2-7 and V is TRBV19, with 11 bases fitting TRBD2. The CDR3 sequence is CASSVIAGGRYEQYF. As DNA, the CDR3 is TGTGCCAGTAGTGTTATAGCGGGAGGGCGGTACGAGCAGTACTTC.